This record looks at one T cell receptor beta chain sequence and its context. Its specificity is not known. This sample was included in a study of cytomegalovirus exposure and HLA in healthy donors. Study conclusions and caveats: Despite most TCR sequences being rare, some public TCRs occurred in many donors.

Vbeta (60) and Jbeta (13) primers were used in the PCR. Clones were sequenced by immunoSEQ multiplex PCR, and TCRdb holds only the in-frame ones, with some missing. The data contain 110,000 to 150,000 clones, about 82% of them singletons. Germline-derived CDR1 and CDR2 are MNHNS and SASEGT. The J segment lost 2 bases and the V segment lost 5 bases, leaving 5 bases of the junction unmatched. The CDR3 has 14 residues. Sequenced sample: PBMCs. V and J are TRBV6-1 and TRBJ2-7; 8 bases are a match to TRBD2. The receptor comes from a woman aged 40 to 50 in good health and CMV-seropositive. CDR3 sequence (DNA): TGTGCCAGCAGTTATGGCGGGGGGACCTACGAGCAGTACTTC. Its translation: CASSYGGGTYEQYF.